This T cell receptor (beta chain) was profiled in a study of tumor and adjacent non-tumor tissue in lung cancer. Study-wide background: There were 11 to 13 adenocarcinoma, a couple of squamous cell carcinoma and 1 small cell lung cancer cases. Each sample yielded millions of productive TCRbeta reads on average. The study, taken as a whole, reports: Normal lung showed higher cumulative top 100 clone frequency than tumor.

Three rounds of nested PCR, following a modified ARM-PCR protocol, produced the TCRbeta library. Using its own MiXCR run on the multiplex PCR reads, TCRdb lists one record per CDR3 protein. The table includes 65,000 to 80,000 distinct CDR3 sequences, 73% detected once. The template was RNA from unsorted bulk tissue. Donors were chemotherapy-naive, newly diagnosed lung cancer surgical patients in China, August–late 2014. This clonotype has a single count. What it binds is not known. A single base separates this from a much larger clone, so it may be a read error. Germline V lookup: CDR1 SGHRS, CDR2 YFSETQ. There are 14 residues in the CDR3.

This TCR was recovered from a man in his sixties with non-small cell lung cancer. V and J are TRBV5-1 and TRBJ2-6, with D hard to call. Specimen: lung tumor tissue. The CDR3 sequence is CASSYNSGVNVLTF. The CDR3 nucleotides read TGCGCCAGCAGCTACAACTCTGGGGTCAACGTCCTGACTTTC.